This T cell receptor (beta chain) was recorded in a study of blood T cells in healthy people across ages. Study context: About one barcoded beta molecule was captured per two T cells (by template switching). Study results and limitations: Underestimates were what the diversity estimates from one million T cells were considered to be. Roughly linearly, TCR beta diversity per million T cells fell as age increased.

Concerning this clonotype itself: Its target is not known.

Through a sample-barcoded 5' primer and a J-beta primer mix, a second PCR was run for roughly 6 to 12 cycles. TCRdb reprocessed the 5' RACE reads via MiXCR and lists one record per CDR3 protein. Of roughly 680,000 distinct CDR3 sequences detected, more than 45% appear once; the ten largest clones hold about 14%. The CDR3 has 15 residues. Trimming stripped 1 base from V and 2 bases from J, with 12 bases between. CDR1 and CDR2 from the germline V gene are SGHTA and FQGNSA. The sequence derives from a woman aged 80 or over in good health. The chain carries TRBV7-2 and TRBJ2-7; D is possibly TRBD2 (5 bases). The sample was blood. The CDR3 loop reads CASSLGTRGTYEQYF. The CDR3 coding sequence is TGTGCCAGCAGCTTAGGGACTCGGGGAACCTACGAGCAGTACTTC.